This T cell receptor beta chain derives from a study of siplizumab effects on memory and regulatory T cells. The assay looked at 95,000 to 100,000 TCR templates in each sample. Only in-frame clones appear in the TCRdb table, and some are missing; sequencing was by immunoSEQ multiplex PCR. In the table there are roughly 100,000 clones, about 92% of which are singletons. Study outcomes and limitations: Solely a minor proportion of alloreactive clones could be assigned to unstimulated subsets. An assignable naive or memory phenotype was lacking in roughly 75-96% of proliferating CD4+ or CD8+ clones.

Germline CDR1 MGHRA, CDR2 YSYEKL. The CDR3 totals 14 residues. Germline trimming cut 1 base from V and 8 bases from J; bases unmatched to any gene: 5. Concerning this clone itself: The antigen is unknown.

This receptor was identified in a human donor in good health. The rearrangement links TRBV4-1 to TRBJ1-2; 9 bases agree with TRBD1. The specimen was CD4+ T cells sorted from blood. The CDR3 DNA is TGCGCCAGCAGCCAAGTCGGACAGGGGATCGGCTACACCTTC. Translating it yields CASSQVGQGIGYTF.